Listed here are 19 T cell receptor beta chains from one sample, sequenced in a study of blood T cells in healthy people across ages. A J-beta primer mix and a sample-barcoded 5' primer were used in a second PCR of roughly 6 to 12 cycles. Each CDR3 protein is one row after TCRdb ran MiXCR on the 5' RACE reads. This table holds hundreds of thousands of distinct CDR3 sequences, 20% to 25% found once. Specimen: blood. These receptor sequences come from a man in his 70s in good health.

The J gene is TRBJ2-7, the V gene TRBV5-1; D gene uncertain. The CDR3 spans 14 residues. Germline CDR1 and CDR2: SGHRS and YFSETQ. Trimming took off 0 bases at V and 4 bases at J, with 11 bases between the two ends. In nucleotides, the CDR3 is TGCGCCAGCAGCTTGGACCAACCTCCTTACGAGCAGTACGTC. Protein: CASSLDQPPYEQYV.

This clonotype was counted at least ten times. This chain connects TRBV12-3 or TRBV12-4 to TRBJ1-4; D unclear. Trimming pared 6 bases from V and 2 bases from J, leaving 13 bases between. The CDR3 is 15 residues long. The chain's CDR3 is CASSLAVATNEKLFF. The DNA of the CDR3 is TGTGCCAGCAGCCTAGCTGTGGCCACTAATGAAAAACTGTTTTTT.

This clonotype was counted many times. The V and J genes are TRBV5-1 and TRBJ2-1; possible D gene TRBD2, 5 bases. Germline assignment: CDR1 SGHRS and CDR2 YFSETQ. CDR3 length equals 15 residues. V was trimmed by 0 bases and J by 6 bases, leaving 13 bases between them. CDR3 sequence reads: CASSLVASLANEQFF. As DNA, the CDR3 is TGCGCCAGCAGCTTGGTGGCTAGCTTGGCCAATGAGCAGTTCTTC.

The table lists this clonotype with a few counts. The CDR3 protein is CSVSAPNTGELFF. DNA of the CDR3: TGCAGCGTTAGTGCGCCGAACACCGGGGAGCTGTTTTTT. The chain employs TRBV29-1 and TRBJ2-2; no clear D. From germline, CDR1 is SQVTM and CDR2 ANQGSEA. This CDR3 is built from 13 residues. V lost 5 bases to trimming and J lost 0 bases, with 7 bases between them.

The chain combines TRBV11-2 with TRBJ2-7, with D possibly matching TRBD2 (6 bases). V was trimmed by 5 bases and J by 7 bases, leaving 18 bases between them. The germline CDR1 and CDR2 sequences are SGHAT and FQNNGV. The CDR3 runs 14 residues. The CDR3 DNA is TGTGCCAGCAGCCGCCTAGGAGGGCCTTCAGAGCAGTACTTC. Translation: CASSRLGGPSEQYF.

The J gene is TRBJ1-5, the V gene TRBV20-1; 8 bases line up with TRBD1. The germline V gene encodes CDR1 DFQATT and CDR2 SNEGSKA (reference sequence). The V segment lost 3 bases and the J segment 4 bases; nucleotides outside the gene matches: 5. The CDR3 totals 14 residues. CDR3 DNA sequence: TGCAGTGCTAGCCCTGGACAGGGTAATCAGCCCCAGCATTTT. As protein: CSASPGQGNQPQHF.

This chain links TRBV7-3 with TRBJ2-7; 14 bases are a match to TRBD2. The CDR3 is 17 amino acids. CDR1 is SGHTA and CDR2 is FQGTGA in the germline V gene. V was clipped by 2 bases and J by 5 bases; unmatched bases: 8. DNA of the CDR3: TGTGCCAGCAGCTTAGAGGGGACTAGCGGGAGTAGTCACGAGCAGTACGTC. Its protein is CASSLEGTSGSSHEQYV.

This clonotype appeared a few times. V usage is TRBV3-1 and J usage is TRBJ2-5, with TRBD2 matching 7 bases. Germline V lookup: CDR1 LGHDT, CDR2 YNNKEL (reference sequence). The CDR3 sequence is 13 residues long. With 8 bases clipped from V and 0 bases from J, the junction kept 3 bases outside the gene matches. CDR3 sequence reads: CASGGGHQETQYF. The DNA for the CDR3 is TGTGCCAGCGGCGGGGGTCACCAAGAGACCCAGTACTTC.

The V call is TRBV20-1, the J call TRBJ2-1; the D gene is possibly TRBD2 (6 bases). The CDR3 loop spans 12 amino acids. Looked up from germline, CDR1 is DFQATT and CDR2 is SNEGSKA (reference sequence). The CDR3 here is CSGSLSYNEQFF. The CDR3, as DNA: TGCAGCGGGAGTCTCTCCTACAATGAGCAGTTCTTC.

This clonotype was observed a few times. The chain employs TRBV5-1 and TRBJ2-1; TRBD2 aligns across 10 bases. CDR3 size: 14 residues. Germline V gives CDR1 SGHRS, CDR2 YFSETQ. V lost 5 bases, J lost 9 bases, and 8 bases stayed unmatched. The CDR3 here is CASRERGGTGEQFF. The CDR3, as DNA: TGCGCCAGCAGAGAGCGGGGGGGTACCGGTGAGCAGTTCTTC.

This clonotype was detected a few times. This chain links TRBV6-6 with TRBJ1-5, with D possibly matching TRBD1 (6 bases). Trimming pared 0 bases from V and 1 base from J, leaving 10 bases between. The germline CDR1 and CDR2 sequences are MNHNY and SVGAGI (reference sequence). This CDR3 has 16 amino acids. The CDR3 DNA follows: TGTGCCAGCAGTTACTCGCAGGGGCCCAGCAATCAGCCCCAGCATTTT. Amino acids: CASSYSQGPSNQPQHF.

This chain connects TRBV10-3 to TRBJ2-5, with TRBD1 matching 9 bases. The J call may be wrong; the DNA end is better matched by TRBJ2-7. CDR3 length equals 16 residues. CDR1 ENHRY and CDR2 SYGVKD come from the germline V gene. The CDR3 loop is CAISEPGQGSSYEQYF. In DNA, the CDR3 is TGTGCCATCAGTGAGCCGGGACAGGGCAGCTCCTACGAGCAGTACTTC.

This clonotype was detected ten times or more. This chain joins TRBV29-1 and TRBJ2-5; D is uncertain. The germline V gene has CDR1 SQVTM and CDR2 ANQGSEA. This CDR3 comprises 12 residues. Trimming took off 4 bases at V and 1 base at J, with 7 bases between the two ends. The CDR3 DNA follows: TGCAGCGTTGGACATCTCCAAGAGACCCAGTACTTC. It yields the protein CSVGHLQETQYF.

This clonotype was seen ten or more times. The chain uses TRBV3-1 and TRBJ2-3; 10 bases line up with TRBD2. Germline V CDR1 and CDR2: LGHDT, YNNKEL (reference sequence). Trimming cost V 2 bases and J 1 base; bases outside gene matches: 0. There are 15 residues in the CDR3. DNA of the CDR3: TGTGCCAGCAGCCAACTAGCGGGAGGCACAGATACGCAGTATTTT. It encodes CASSQLAGGTDTQYF.

This clonotype was seen a few times. The V gene is TRBV7-8, the J gene TRBJ1-2, with 10 bases matching TRBD1. The CDR3 is 14 residues long. CDR1 is SGHVS and CDR2 is FQNEAQ in the germline V gene. The V and J ends lost 4 bases and 8 bases, in that order; junction bases with no gene match: 7. The CDR3 DNA is TGTGCCAGCAGCTCTTCCGGGACAGGGGCGGGCTACACCTTC. It encodes CASSSSGTGAGYTF.

V is TRBV18 and J is TRBJ2-5; perhaps TRBD1 as D (6 bases). Trimming stripped 0 bases from V and 1 base from J, with 9 bases between. CDR3 size: 15 residues. Germline CDR1 is KGHSH and CDR2 is LQKENI. The CDR3 loop reads CASSPPSRGQETQYF. The DNA for the CDR3 is TGTGCCAGCTCACCACCGAGCAGGGGCCAAGAGACCCAGTACTTC.

The chain couples TRBV12-3 or TRBV12-4 to TRBJ2-1, with 7 bases matching TRBD1. Gene TRBJ2-7 matches the end of the DNA better, so the J call may be wrong. The CDR3 has 14 amino acids. The CDR3 DNA reads TGTGCCAGCGGCCGAGGACAGGAAATCCTCGAGCAGTACTTC. Its protein product is CASGRGQEILEQYF.

This chain joins TRBV29-1 and TRBJ2-2; 10 bases line up with TRBD1. The germline V gene encodes CDR1 SQVTM and CDR2 ANQGSEA. The CDR3 runs 16 residues. J was trimmed by 4 bases and V by 4 bases; bases with no gene match: 9. CDR3 in DNA: TGCAGCGTTGCGTATTATGGGACAGGGGTCACCGGGGAGCTGTTTTTT. It codes for CSVAYYGTGVTGELFF.

V is TRBV12-3 or TRBV12-4 and J is TRBJ1-5, with D possibly being TRBD1 (6 bases). Deletions cut 2 bases from V and 5 bases from J, with 13 bases between. The CDR3 covers 15 residues. This CDR3 is CASSLLQGRDQPQHF. The CDR3 nucleotides are TGTGCCAGCAGTTTATTACAGGGAAGGGATCAGCCCCAGCATTTT.